The clone carrying this TCR beta chain was seen ten or more times. The germline gives CDR1 LGHDT, CDR2 YNNKEL (reference sequence). The CDR3 spans 16 residues. The V gene lost 1 base and the J gene lost 0 bases, with 12 bases spanning the gap. Combining iRepertoire HTBI primers with Arm-PCR of CDR3 regions, the authors built TCR beta libraries. TCRdb called the multiplex PCR reads again in MiXCR, with one record for every CDR3 protein. The top ten clones hold 20% to 25% of a sample with roughly 350,000 distinct CDR3 sequences, under 20% of them seen once. The sample belongs to a study of regulatory T cells in long-lasting Graves disease. Study in general: Graves' patients (newly diagnosed) had been on antithyroid drugs under 3 months.

Time point denoted: newly diagnosed GD, antithyroid drugs for less than 3 months. The TCR library used RNA extracted from PBMCs. The data also belong to a second study, concerning T cells in Graves' hyperthyroidism and ophthalmopathy. From that second work: In the first-round RT-PCR of the TCR CDR3, the HTBI primer set was used.

The sequencing used peripheral blood mononuclear cells (PBMCs), collected at new diagnosis, from a patient treated with antithyroid drugs. The chain is built from TRBV3-1 and TRBJ2-5, with D possibly being TRBD1 or TRBD2 (6 bases each). The sequence was obtained from a woman under 30 with Graves disease. The CDR3 loop reads CASSQVPGAYQETQYF. The DNA of the CDR3 is TGTGCCAGCAGCCAAGTTCCGGGGGCATACCAAGAGACCCAGTACTTC.